These 30 T cell receptor beta chains were sequenced from one sample in a study of blood T cell repertoires in COVID-19. Some clones are missing from TCRdb's copy, which holds only in-frame ones; the method was immunoSEQ multiplex PCR. Here the sample spans under 150,000 clones, roughly 76% being singletons. The sample consisted of peripheral blood. Receptors originate from a human donor with acute or convalescent COVID-19. The donor label of this sample is uncertain.

The chain joins TRBV7-9 to TRBJ1-4; D ambiguous. V was pared by 5 bases and J by 6 bases, with 22 bases between. Germline V CDR1 and CDR2: SEHNR, FQNEAQ (reference sequence). This CDR3 is built from 17 residues. The CDR3 loop reads CASSLQQVGRPYEKLFF. CDR3 nucleotides: TGTGCCAGCAGCCTCCAGCAGGTGGGGAGGCCGTATGAAAAACTGTTTTTT.

This chain connects TRBV7-4 to TRBJ1-4, with 9 bases aligning to TRBD1. The junction had 1 base not matched to a gene; V was cut back by 2 bases and J by 6 bases. The CDR3 has 14 residues. Per the germline V gene, CDR1 is SGHVT and CDR2 is SQSDAQ. The CDR3 reads CASSLRDRDEKLFF. CDR3 sequence (DNA): TGTGCCAGCAGCTTAAGGGACAGGGATGAAAAACTGTTTTTT.

This rearrangement joins TRBV18 to TRBJ2-1, with D possibly being TRBD1 (5 bases). This CDR3 comprises 15 residues. Between the trimmed V and J ends, which lost 5 bases and 4 bases, there was a span of 15 bases. Germline CDR1 and CDR2: KGHSH and LQKENI. The CDR3 region is CASSALGAQYNEQFF. CDR3 nucleotide sequence: TGTGCCAGCTCAGCATTAGGGGCCCAATACAATGAGCAGTTCTTC.

This chain connects TRBV12-5 to TRBJ2-5; 10 bases match TRBD1. The CDR3 extends over 17 amino acids. Germline CDR1 and CDR2: LGHNT and FRNRAP. After removal of 0 bases from V and 2 bases from J, the junction contained 6 bases not matched to a gene. As DNA, the CDR3 is TGTGCTAGTGGTTTGGTACCGGGACAGGGGATTCAAGAGACCCAGTACTTC. Its protein product is CASGLVPGQGIQETQYF.

This clone was observed once. The chain is built from TRBV5-1 and TRBJ2-1, with D possibly TRBD1 on 6 matching bases. CDR3 length equals 14 residues. The germline V and J ends were trimmed by 2 bases and 8 bases, with 14 bases remaining between them. Germline loops: CDR1 SGHRS, CDR2 YFSETQ. The CDR3: CASSFTQGTHEQFF. In nucleotides, the CDR3 is TGCGCCAGCAGCTTCACTCAGGGGACGCATGAGCAGTTCTTC.

J is TRBJ2-6 and V is TRBV5-5; D is perhaps TRBD1 (5 bases). This CDR3 has 13 residues. The V gene lost 0 bases and the J gene lost 13 bases, with 11 bases spanning the gap. From germline, CDR1 is SGHKS and CDR2 YYEKEE (reference sequence). CDR3 coding DNA: TGTGCCAGCAGCTTGGACAGGTCCACGGTCCTGACTTTC. Protein sequence: CASSLDRSTVLTF.

V and J are TRBV3-1 (or the pseudogene TRBV3-2) and TRBJ1-2; 7 bases agree with TRBD1. CDR3 length: 13 amino acids. Germline CDR1 is LGHDT and CDR2 is YNNKEL (reference sequence). V lost 4 bases to trimming and J lost 7 bases; unmatched junction nucleotides: 6. The CDR3 region has the DNA TGTGCCAGCAGCCCGACAGGGTATGGTGGCTACACCTTC. It specifies CASSPTGYGGYTF.

The CDR3 loop is CASSYGEGITGELFF. The CDR3 DNA reads TGTGCCAGCAGTTACGGGGAGGGTATCACCGGGGAGCTGTTTTTT. V gene TRBV6-6 combines with J gene TRBJ2-2; 7 bases are shared with TRBD2. V lost 2 bases to trimming and J lost 4 bases; unmatched junction nucleotides: 4. Per the germline V gene, CDR1 is MNHNY and CDR2 is SVGAGI (reference sequence). The CDR3 spans 15 residues.

V is TRBV5-1 and J is TRBJ1-5; D not certain. Germline loops: CDR1 SGHRS, CDR2 YFSETQ. V lost 5 bases and J lost 4, with 10 bases in between. The CDR3 is 13 residues long. The chain's CDR3 is CASRSGENQPQHF. DNA for the CDR3: TGCGCCAGCAGGAGTGGGGAGAATCAGCCCCAGCATTTT.

The chain links TRBV30 to TRBJ1-5; TRBD1 might be the D (6 bases). This CDR3 region has 14 residues. Germline CDR1 reads GTSNPN; CDR2 reads SVGIG (reference sequence). Trimming cost V 8 bases and J 2 bases, with 16 bases left between them. This CDR3 reads CAASQGSGNQPQHF. CDR3 nucleotides: TGTGCCGCGAGCCAGGGGAGCGGCAATCAGCCCCAGCATTTT.

This clone was seen repeatedly, ten times or more. This sequence joins TRBV11-2 and TRBJ1-2, with D possibly being TRBD1 (5 bases). The ends were cut back, 6 bases at V and 4 bases at J, with 9 bases in the middle. Germline values: CDR1 SGHAT, CDR2 FQNNGV. The CDR3 spans 12 residues. The CDR3 nucleotides read TGTGCCAGCAGGAACACAGGCTATGGCTACACCTTC. Residues: CASRNTGYGYTF.

This chain joins TRBV5-4 and TRBJ2-7; D possibly corresponds to TRBD1 (6 bases). Looked up from germline, CDR1 is SGHNT and CDR2 is YYREEE (reference sequence). The CDR3 is 12 amino acids. Between the trimmed V and J ends, which lost 2 bases and 4 bases, there was a span of 7 bases. Here the CDR3 DNA reads TGTGCCAGCAGCTTTCAGGGGTACGAGCAGTACTTC. Translation gives CASSFQGYEQYF. Full variable domain (missing parts from reference TRBV5-4 and TRBJ2-7): ETGVTQSPTHLIKTRGQQVTLRCSSQSGHNTVSWYQQALGQGPQFIFQYYREEENGRGNFPPRFSGLQFPNYSSELNVNALELDDSALYLCASSFQGYEQYFGPGTRLTVT.

A single count supports this clone. This chain joins TRBV30 and TRBJ2-6, with TRBD1 identical over 7 bases. This CDR3 has 20 amino acids. V lost 8 bases to trimming and J lost 0 bases; unmatched junction nucleotides: 22. The V gene's germline CDR1 is GTSNPN and CDR2 SVGIG (reference sequence). The CDR3 loop is CAILTGVYLPSFSGANVLTF. The CDR3 nucleotides read TGTGCCATTCTTACAGGGGTATATCTCCCGTCTTTCTCTGGGGCCAACGTCCTGACTTTC.

The chain links TRBV6-5 to TRBJ1-1; possibly TRBD1 for D (5 bases). This CDR3 has 15 residues. Between the trimmed V and J ends, which lost 5 bases and 5 bases, there was a span of 18 bases. From germline, CDR1 is MNHEY and CDR2 SVGAGI. The CDR3 DNA reads as TGTGCCAGCAGTCAATTACAGGTTCCCCGGACTGAAGCTTTCTTT. This translates into CASSQLQVPRTEAFF.

Points on this clone: The same CDR3 can be traced to other DNA sequences in this sample. The chain has TRBV7-3 and TRBJ1-2, with D perhaps matching TRBD1 (5 bases). V lost 3 bases, J lost 3 bases, and 8 bases lay in between. There are 13 residues in the CDR3. Germline CDR1 is SGHTA and CDR2 is FQGTGA. The CDR3 DNA follows: TGTGCCAGCAGCTTTAAAGGGGACTATGGCTACACCTTC. As protein: CASSFKGDYGYTF. Complete variable domain (other parts from reference TRBV7-3 and TRBJ1-2): GAGVSQTPSNKVTEKGKYVELRCDPISGHTALYWYRQSLGQGPEFLIYFQGTGAADDSGLPNDRFFAVRPEGSVSTLKIQRTERGDSAVYLCASSFKGDYGYTFGSGTRLTVV.

At least ten counts were recorded for this clone. This chain uses TRBV4-1 with TRBJ2-2; TRBD2 matches at 8 bases. Germline assignment: CDR1 MGHRA and CDR2 YSYEKL. The CDR3 runs to 16 residues. V shed 2 bases and J 6 bases; nucleotides not matched to a gene: 8. Here the CDR3 reads CASSQPGLVASGELFF. CDR3 bases: TGCGCCAGCAGCCAACCGGGACTAGTGGCTTCCGGGGAGCTGTTTTTT.

The rearrangement joins TRBV18 to TRBJ1-3, with 7 bases identical to TRBD1. The CDR3 runs 14 residues. Per germline, CDR1 KGHSH and CDR2 LQKENI. Trimming at V came to 1 base and at J to 6 bases, leaving 3 bases not matched to a gene. CDR3 sequence: CASSPQQGKNTIYF. The CDR3 coding sequence is TGTGCCAGCTCACCACAACAGGGGAAAAACACCATATATTTT.

This clone showed up just a few times. The V call is TRBV29-1, the J call TRBJ2-7; D uncertain. The CDR3 has 12 residues. The V end lost 4 bases, the J end lost 2 bases, and 9 bases lay between the germline ends. CDR1 SQVTM and CDR2 ANQGSEA come from the germline V gene. CDR3 sequence (DNA): TGCAGCGTTGGCGCAGGAACCTACGAGCAGTACTTC. As protein: CSVGAGTYEQYF.

V is TRBV7-3 and J is TRBJ1-1, with D unresolved. CDR3 length equals 15 residues. The V gene lost 2 bases and the J gene lost 0 bases, with 10 bases spanning the gap. Germline V gives CDR1 SGHTA, CDR2 FQGTGA. CDR3 in amino acids: CASSLYGSLNTEAFF. Written as DNA, the CDR3 is TGTGCCAGCAGCTTATACGGGAGCTTGAACACTGAAGCTTTCTTT.

The gene calls are TRBV18 and TRBJ1-1; perhaps TRBD1 as D (6 bases). In germline, CDR1 is KGHSH, CDR2 LQKENI. The CDR3 has 14 amino acids. The germline V and J ends were trimmed by 3 bases and 1 base, with 9 bases remaining between them. The CDR3, as DNA: TGTGCCAGCTCACCCGGGGGGGCGAACACTGAAGCTTTCTTT. Its translation is CASSPGGANTEAFF.

This chain links TRBV5-6 with TRBJ1-6, with D tentatively TRBD1 (6 bases). Germline loops: CDR1 SGHDT, CDR2 YYEEEE. V gave up 5 bases and J gave up 6 bases, with 18 bases separating them. CDR3 size: 16 residues. The DNA of the CDR3 is TGTGCCAGCAGTTTCTCAGGGGTGTGGGGTAATTCACCCCTCCACTTT. This codes for CASSFSGVWGNSPLHF.

The chain has TRBV24-1 and TRBJ1-2; TRBD1 aligns across 8 bases. Germline trimming cut 9 bases from V and 4 bases from J; bases unmatched to any gene: 9. The CDR3 spans 14 residues. The germline V gene encodes CDR1 KGHDR and CDR2 SFDVKD. CDR3 region: CATEGTGPSYGYTF. The CDR3 DNA follows: TGTGCCACCGAGGGGACAGGCCCTTCCTATGGCTACACCTTC.

The chain links TRBV6-2 or TRBV6-3 to TRBJ1-2; D may be TRBD1 (5 bases). The germline V gene encodes CDR1 MNHEY and CDR2 SVGEGT. This CDR3 comprises 12 residues. Trimming removed 5 bases from V and 4 bases from J, with 8 bases in between. The CDR3 bases are TGTGCCAGCAGTGCCGACAGCTATGGCTACACCTTC. It translates to CASSADSYGYTF.

The chain joins TRBV24-1 to TRBJ2-5, with 8 bases fitting TRBD2. V was pared by 2 bases and J by 2 bases, with 9 bases of the junction left unmatched. This CDR3 has 17 residues. Germline V CDR1 and CDR2: KGHDR, SFDVKD. Written as DNA, the CDR3 is TGTGCCACCAGTGATTCGGAGATAGCGGGGAGGCAAGAGACCCAGTACTTC. Its protein is CATSDSEIAGRQETQYF.

The chain employs TRBV11-3 and TRBJ2-2, with TRBD2 matching 9 bases. Unmatched junction bases numbered 9, after V lost 5 bases and J lost 8 bases. Germline values: CDR1 SGHNT, CDR2 YENEEA. This CDR3 spans 15 amino acids. CDR3 coding DNA: TGTGCCAGCAGCCATGGCGGGGGGGCGACTGGGGAGCTGTTTTTT. This sequence encodes CASSHGGGATGELFF.

The chain recombines TRBV5-1 with TRBJ2-5; the D gene is possibly TRBD1 (5 bases). Germline V gives CDR1 SGHRS, CDR2 YFSETQ. CDR3 length equals 14 residues. Trimming shortened V by 1 base and J by 5 bases, and 12 bases separated the two germline ends. This chain's CDR3 is CASSLTAKGETQYF. CDR3 sequence (DNA): TGCGCCAGCAGCTTGACAGCAAAGGGGGAGACCCAGTACTTC. The full variable domain, its missing parts supplied by reference TRBV5-1 and TRBJ2-5, is KAGVTQTPRYLIKTRGQQVTLSCSPISGHRSVSWYQQTPGQGLQFLFEYFSETQRNKGNFPGRFSGRQFSNSRSEMNVSTLELGDSALYLCASSLTAKGETQYFGPGTRLLVL.

The chain links TRBV5-4 to TRBJ2-3; 12 nucleotides align to TRBD2. The trim removed 5 bases at V and 2 bases at J, leaving 3 bases unmatched. From germline, CDR1 is SGHNT and CDR2 YYREEE (reference sequence). CDR3 length: 15 amino acids. The DNA for the CDR3 is TGTGCCAGCAGTCTAGCGGGGGGGTCCACAGATACGCAGTATTTT. It is translated as CASSLAGGSTDTQYF. The whole variable domain, filled in from reference TRBV5-4 and TRBJ2-3, reads ETGVTQSPTHLIKTRGQQVTLRCSSQSGHNTVSWYQQALGQGPQFIFQYYREEENGRGNFPPRFSGLQFPNYSSELNVNALELDDSALYLCASSLAGGSTDTQYFGPGTRLTVL.

This clone was counted only a few times. The genes are TRBV7-8 and TRBJ2-7, with 7 bases aligning to TRBD2. The CDR3 is 15 amino acids. Per the germline V gene, CDR1 is SGHVS and CDR2 is FQNEAQ. V dropped 3 bases and J dropped 6; count of bases not matched to a gene: 11. The CDR3 here is CASSFTPSGAGEQYV. The CDR3 region has the DNA TGTGCCAGCAGCTTTACCCCTAGCGGTGCAGGCGAGCAGTACGTC.

This clone was picked up a small number of times. The chain links TRBV18 to TRBJ2-5; 7 bases match TRBD2. The junction had 2 bases not matched to a gene; V was cut back by 5 bases and J by 5 bases. Per the germline V gene, CDR1 is KGHSH and CDR2 is LQKENI. The CDR3 is 12 amino acids. CDR3 in amino acids: CASSDGGETQYF. CDR3 DNA sequence: TGTGCCAGCTCAGACGGGGGGGAGACCCAGTACTTC.

V is TRBV9 and J is TRBJ1-4; D remains unclear. CDR1 is SGDLS and CDR2 is YYNGEE in the germline V gene. The CDR3 is 15 amino acids. The V and J ends lost 4 bases and 0 bases respectively, with 10 bases between them. In DNA form, the CDR3 reads TGTGCCAGCAGCCCCTCCCCAGCAACTAATGAAAAACTGTTTTTT. It specifies CASSPSPATNEKLFF.